This TCR beta chain was sequenced in a study of lung T cells in sarcoidosis with Löfgren's syndrome (dated by TCRdb to about 2017). Study-wide context: Sarcoidosis was characterized as a granulomatous disease that mainly affects the lungs and features an accumulation of CD4+ T cells in bronchoalveolar lavage fluid. The repertoire analyses centered on Lofgren's syndrome patients. The paper's findings and limits, for the study overall: Sharing of TRAV12-1 and TRBV2 CDR3 motifs among multiple Lofgren's syndrome patients was reported, suggesting public CD4+ TCR repertoires. Compared with control subjects, Lofgren's syndrome patients reportedly showed the greatest expansion in the V gene segments TRAV12-1 and TRBV2. In alphabeta pairing analysis, TRAV12-1 was found to pair preferentially with TRBV2, and CDR3 homology was shown by the resulting paired TCRs. Recognition of a sarcoidosis-associated antigen was only suggested, and the antigen itself remained putative and was not identified.

Cut back by 6 bases and 5 bases, the V and J ends lie 14 bases apart. The CDR3 numbers 13 residues from cysteine through phenylalanine. Here the CDR3 DNA is all that survives: 39 bases in frame from base 1. Via the germline V gene, CDR1 is SGHRS and CDR2 YFSETQ. In its sample, this clonotype was seen many times. Its antigen target is currently unknown. Per-base qualities were not stored, and no clone one base away is much larger. The data were produced on an Illumina MiSeq. TCRdb trimmed the raw reads at Q25, called clones with MiXCR and kept productive beta chains. A single entry per CDR3 protein holds the most common genes and DNA from its merged rows. The sample profile shows 15,000 to 20,000 distinct CDR3 sequences; roughly 21% of them were found once. The ten most abundant clones make up roughly 4% of the sample.

Here the chain combines TRBV5-1 and TRBJ2-5; TRBD1 is possibly the D segment (5 matching bases). This TCR came from a human donor with sarcoidosis (Löfgren's syndrome or another form), or a control subject (not recorded which). The sequenced material came from CD4+ T cells from PBMCs. The DNA sequence reads TGCGCCAGCACCATTTGGGGCTCGGAGACCCAGTACTTC. It codes for CASTIWGSETQYF. The CDR3 plus the reference TRBV5-1 and TRBJ2-5 genes for the other parts give the full variable domain: KAGVTQTPRYLIKTRGQQVTLSCSPISGHRSVSWYQQTPGQGLQFLFEYFSETQRNKGNFPGRFSGRQFSNSRSEMNVSTLELGDSALYLCASTIWGSETQYFGPGTRLLVL.